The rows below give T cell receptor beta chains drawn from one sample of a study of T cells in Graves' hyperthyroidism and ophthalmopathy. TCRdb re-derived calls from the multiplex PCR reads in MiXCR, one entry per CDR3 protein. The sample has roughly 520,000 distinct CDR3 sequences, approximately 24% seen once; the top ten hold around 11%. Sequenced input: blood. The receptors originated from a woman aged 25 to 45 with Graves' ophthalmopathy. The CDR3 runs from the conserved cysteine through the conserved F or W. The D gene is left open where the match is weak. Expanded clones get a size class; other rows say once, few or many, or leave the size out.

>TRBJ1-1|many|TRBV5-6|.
TGTGCCAGCAGCTCATCTAGGTTTGAAGCTTTCTTT
CASSSSRFEAFF
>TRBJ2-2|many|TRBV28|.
TGTGCCAGCAGAAGAACAGGGACCAACACCGGGGAGCTGTTTTTT
CASRRTGTNTGELFF
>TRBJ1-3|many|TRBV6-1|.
TGTGCCAGCAGTGAGGCACACTCTGGAAACACCATATATTTT
CASSEAHSGNTIYF
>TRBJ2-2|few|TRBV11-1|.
TGTGCCAGCAGCCCTAGGCAGGGGCTGGACACCAGGGAGCTGTTTTTT
CASSPRQGLDTRELFF
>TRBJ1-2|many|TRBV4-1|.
TGCGCCAGCAGCCAAGATCAGGACATCCTTGGCTACACCTTC
CASSQDQDILGYTF
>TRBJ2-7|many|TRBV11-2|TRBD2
TGTGCCAGCAGCTTAGTTGGCGGGGGACCCTACGAGCAGTACTTC
CASSLVGGGPYEQYF
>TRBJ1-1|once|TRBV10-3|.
TGTGCCATCACCTACGGAGGGGAGAGCACTGAAGCTTTCTTT
CAITYGGESTEAFF
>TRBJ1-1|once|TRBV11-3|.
TGTGCCAGCAGCCCAGTTGGAGTCATGAACACTGAAGCTTTCTTT
CASSPVGVMNTEAFF
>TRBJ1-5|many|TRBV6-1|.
TGTGCCAGCACTCCGGGACACACTCGCGAGGAGCCCCAGCATTTT
CASTPGHTREEPQHF
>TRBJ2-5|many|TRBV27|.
TGTGCCAGCCGGTATAAACACGAACTCGGGGAGACCCAGTACTTC
CASRYKHELGETQYF
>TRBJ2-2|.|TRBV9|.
TGTGCCAGCAGCGTAGGGGGAGGTACGAACACCGGGGAGCTGTTTTTT
CASSVGGGTNTGELFF
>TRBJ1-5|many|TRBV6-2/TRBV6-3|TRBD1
TGTGCCAGCAGTTACGACCTTCCGGGACAGGCCCCTCAGCCCCAGCATTTT
CASSYDLPGQAPQPQHF
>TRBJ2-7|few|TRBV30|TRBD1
TGTGCCTGGATGGGGGACAGCGCCTACGAGCAGTACTTC
CAWMGDSAYEQYF
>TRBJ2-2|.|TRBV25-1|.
TGTGCCAGCAGTGGTCTGACGGACACCGGGGAGCTGTTTTTT
CASSGLTDTGELFF
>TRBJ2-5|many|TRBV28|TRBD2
TGTGCCAGCAGATCTAGCGGGGCCAATTCCGGGGAGACCCAGTACTTC
CASRSSGANSGETQYF
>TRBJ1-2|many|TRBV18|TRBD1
TGTGCCAGCTCACCACCTGGGACAGTAGATGGCTACACCTTC
CASSPPGTVDGYTF
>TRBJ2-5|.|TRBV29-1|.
TGCAGCGGGAATCCGGCCCCCAACGAGGGGCAGCAAGAGACCCAGTACTTC
CSGNPAPNEGQQETQYF
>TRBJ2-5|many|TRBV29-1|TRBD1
TGCAGCGTTCTCAGGGGGCAGGAGACCCAGTACTTC
CSVLRGQETQYF
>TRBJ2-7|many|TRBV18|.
TGTGCCAGCTCACCGCGGGGTAAAATCTACGAGCAGTACTTC
CASSPRGKIYEQYF
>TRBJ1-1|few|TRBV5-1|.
TGCGCCAGCAGCTTGGCCGAAGGACAGAGTATTGAAGCTTTCTTT
CASSLAEGQSIEAFF
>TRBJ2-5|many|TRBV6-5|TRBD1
TGTGCCAGCAGGGGGACAGGGGGAAACCAAGAGACCCAGTACTTC
CASRGTGGNQETQYF
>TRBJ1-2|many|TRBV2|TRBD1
TGTGCCAGCAGTTTACAGGGGGCGTCTAACTATGGCTACACCTTC
CASSLQGASNYGYTF
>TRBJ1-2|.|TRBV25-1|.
TGTGCCAGCAGTGAATATTCCGACAGGTGGGGCTACACCTTC
CASSEYSDRWGYTF
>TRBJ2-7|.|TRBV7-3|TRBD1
TGTGCCAGCAGCCCCCCGGGACAGGATAAAACCTACGAGCAGTACTTC
CASSPPGQDKTYEQYF
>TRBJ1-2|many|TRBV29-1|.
TGCAGCGTTGACTCCCGGGGTGACAGATCCTATGGCTACACCTTC
CSVDSRGDRSYGYTF
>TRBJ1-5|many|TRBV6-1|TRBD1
TGTGCCAGCACCGAAGGACAGGGAAGGATTCAGCCCCAGCATTTT
CASTEGQGRIQPQHF
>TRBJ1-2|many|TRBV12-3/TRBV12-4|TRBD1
TGTGCCAGCAGTGCCGTTGGACAGGCAAACTACACCTTC
CASSAVGQANYTF
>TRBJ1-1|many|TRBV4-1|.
TGCGCCAGCAGCCTTTCCGGACAGACCAACACTGAAGCTTTCTTT
CASSLSGQTNTEAFF
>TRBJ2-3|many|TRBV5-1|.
TGCGCCAGCAGCGAACCGGGACACCACACAGATACGCAGTATTTT
CASSEPGHHTDTQYF
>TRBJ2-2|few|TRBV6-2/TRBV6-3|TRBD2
TGTGCCAGCAGCGCTCTCGTACTAGCGGGGGGGAACACCGGGGAGCTGTTTTTT
CASSALVLAGGNTGELFF
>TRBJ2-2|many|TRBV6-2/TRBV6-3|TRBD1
TGTGCCAGCAGTGTCCAGGGGGCGCACACCGGGGAGCTGTTTTTT
CASSVQGAHTGELFF
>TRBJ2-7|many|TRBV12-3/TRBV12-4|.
TGTGCCAGCAGTCCGGAGGCCAGCTACGAGCAGTACTTC
CASSPEASYEQYF
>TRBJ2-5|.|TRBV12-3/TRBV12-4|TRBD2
TGTGCCAGCAGCCTCTATGAGGGACTAGCAACGGAGACCCAGTACTTC
CASSLYEGLATETQYF
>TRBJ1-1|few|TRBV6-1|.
TGTGCCAGCACCGCCCCCAGGGGGAACACTGAAGCTTTCTTT
CASTAPRGNTEAFF
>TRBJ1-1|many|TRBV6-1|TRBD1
TGTGCCAGCAGTGAAGCGCACTGGACAGGGGACACTGAAGCTTTCTTT
CASSEAHWTGDTEAFF
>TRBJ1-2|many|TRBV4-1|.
TGCGCCAGCAGCCAAGTTACGACGGCAAACTATGGCTACACCTTC
CASSQVTTANYGYTF
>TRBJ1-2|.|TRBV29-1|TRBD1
TGCAGCGTGCCCGACAGGGAGACTCAACTTGGGTATGGCTACACCTTC
CSVPDRETQLGYGYTF
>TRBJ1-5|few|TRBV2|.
TGTGCCAGCAGTTGGGGACATGGCCGGGGCAATCAGCCCCAGCATTTT
CASSWGHGRGNQPQHF
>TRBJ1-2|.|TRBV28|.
TGTGCCAGCACCAAGAACTATGGTTACACCTTC
CASTKNYGYTF
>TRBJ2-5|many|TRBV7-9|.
TGTGCCAGCAGCTTAGTCTATCGAGGTCAAGAGACCCAGTACTTC
CASSLVYRGQETQYF
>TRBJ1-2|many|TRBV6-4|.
TGTGCCAGCAGTGACTCGAGATATCTCCCCGCACAGATTAACTATGGCTACACCTTC
CASSDSRYLPAQINYGYTF
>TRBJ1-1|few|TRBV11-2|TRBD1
TGTGCCAGCAGAACACTTCACAGGGGGCTTTCTGAAGCTTTCTTT
CASRTLHRGLSEAFF
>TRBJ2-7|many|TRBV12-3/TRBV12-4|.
TGTGCCAGCAGTGTCCGGGACCTCTCCTACGAGCAGTACTTC
CASSVRDLSYEQYF